Below are 8 T cell receptor beta chains sequenced from a single sample in a study of T cells in Graves' hyperthyroidism and ophthalmopathy. RNA transcripts were the template for amplifying TCR beta CDR3 regions. Primed by the HTBI set, a first-round RT-PCR was run on the TCR CDR3. TCRdb re-called the multiplex PCR reads through MiXCR, storing one row per CDR3 protein. The sample has a few hundred thousand distinct CDR3 sequences, about a sixth seen once. What was sequenced was blood. Receptor source: a woman in her 30s with Graves' hyperthyroidism.

Ten or more counts support this clonotype. The chain has TRBV20-1 and TRBJ2-1; 7 positions agree with TRBD2. The CDR3 is made up of 16 amino acids. Trimming removed 3 bases from V and 4 bases from J; junction bases left unmatched: 12. Germline V gives CDR1 DFQATT, CDR2 SNEGSKA (reference sequence). The CDR3 coding sequence is TGCAGTGCTAGCCCCACCGGCGGGAGTCGATACAATGAGCAGTTCTTC. It translates to CSASPTGGSRYNEQFF.

The chain links TRBV19 to TRBJ1-3; D call uncertain. The CDR3 runs to 11 residues. V was pared by 8 bases and J by 6 bases, with 8 bases between. The germline gives CDR1 LNHDA, CDR2 SQIVND (reference sequence). The CDR3 DNA reads as TGTGCCAGTGTACAGTTAAACACCATATATTTT. Amino acid sequence: CASVQLNTIYF.

This clonotype showed up many times. One end of the junction does not line up with germline, which may come from a read error. This rearrangement joins TRBV3-1 to TRBJ2-7, with TRBD2 matching over 8 bases. The CDR3 is 14 residues long. Germline CDR1 and CDR2: LGHDT and YNNKEL (reference sequence). The CDR3 nucleotides are TGCGCCAGCAGCCACAGCGGGAGCTCCTACGAGCAGTACTTC. As protein: CASSHSGSSYEQYF.

This chain uses TRBV20-1 with TRBJ2-7, with TRBD2 matching 8 bases. The junction had 4 bases not matched to a gene; V was cut back by 6 bases and J by 0 bases. Germline V gene lookup returns CDR1 DFQATT and CDR2 SNEGSKA (reference sequence). CDR3 length: 13 amino acids. The CDR3 protein is CSAPAGDSYEQYF. The CDR3 coding sequence is TGCAGTGCCCCAGCGGGAGACTCCTACGAGCAGTACTTC.

This clonotype was picked up many times. This sequence joins TRBV7-3 and TRBJ2-1, with TRBD2 matching 9 bases. From germline, CDR1 is SGHTA and CDR2 FQGTGA. This CDR3 contains 17 residues. V trimming: 4 bases; J trimming: 6 bases; junction bases outside the gene matches: 13. CDR3 sequence reads: CASSSGTSCFKFNEQFF. Written as DNA, the CDR3 is TGTGCCAGCAGCTCAGGGACTAGCTGTTTCAAGTTCAATGAGCAGTTCTTC.

This clonotype has ten or more counts. The J gene is TRBJ2-5, the V gene TRBV9; the D gene is possibly TRBD2 (6 bases). The CDR3 is 14 amino acids. The V and J ends lost 0 bases and 3 bases respectively, with 9 bases between them. From germline, CDR1 is SGDLS and CDR2 YYNGEE. CDR3 DNA: TGTGCCAGCAGCGTAGTAGGAGGGGAAGAGACCCAGTACTTC. It specifies CASSVVGGEETQYF.

This chain uses TRBV12-5 with TRBJ2-5; TRBD1 is a possible D gene (6 bases). In germline, CDR1 is LGHNT, CDR2 FRNRAP. The CDR3 has 14 amino acids. V was trimmed by 6 bases and J by 5 bases, leaving 16 bases between them. In DNA form, the CDR3 reads TGTGCTAGTGGAGGGCACAGGGCCCAGGAGACCCAGTACTTC. It encodes CASGGHRAQETQYF.

This clonotype was detected many times. This sequence joins TRBV28 and TRBJ2-7; D gene uncertain. The CDR3 totals 12 residues. Trimming pared 8 bases from V and 1 base from J, leaving 9 bases between. CDR1 is MDHEN, CDR2 SYDVKM, per germline. CDR3 loop: CASVGDSYEQYF. CDR3 sequence (DNA): TGTGCCAGCGTTGGGGATTCCTACGAGCAGTACTTC.